Below are 15 T cell receptor beta chains sequenced from a single sample in a study of blood T cell repertoires in COVID-19. Sequencing was performed with immunoSEQ multiplex PCR; in TCRdb, only in-frame clones are kept and a portion is missing. The table includes roughly 300,000 clones, around 85% detected once. Sample: peripheral blood. These receptors were obtained from a human donor in a cohort sampled during active COVID-19.

V usage is TRBV19 and J usage is TRBJ1-3; a possible D gene is TRBD1 (5 bases). There are 15 residues in the CDR3. Looked up from germline, CDR1 is LNHDA and CDR2 is SQIVND (reference sequence). Trimming left V 4 bases short and J 0 bases short, with 10 bases between. The CDR3 loop reads CASSKDRFSGNTIYF. CDR3 DNA: TGTGCCAGTAGTAAAGACAGATTCTCTGGAAACACCATATATTTT.

The J gene is TRBJ2-1, the V gene TRBV12-3 or TRBV12-4, with 7 bases matching TRBD1. V was clipped by 5 bases and J by 3 bases; unmatched bases: 1. The CDR3 runs to 13 residues. The CDR3 DNA follows: TGTGCCAGCAGTGGGGACAGCTACAATGAGCAGTTCTTC. As protein: CASSGDSYNEQFF.

The chain combines TRBV6-5 with TRBJ1-2; 8 bases are shared with TRBD1. The CDR3 extends over 14 amino acids. Germline values: CDR1 MNHEY, CDR2 SVGAGI. V was clipped by 0 bases and J by 8 bases; unmatched bases: 5. The CDR3 DNA reads TGTGCCAGCAGTTACTCAGCAGGGGGCGGGGGCTACACCTTC. As protein: CASSYSAGGGGYTF.

The chain joins TRBV6-1 to TRBJ2-7, with D maybe TRBD1 (7 bases). V gave up 2 bases and J gave up 6 bases, with 17 bases separating them. The germline gives CDR1 MNHNS, CDR2 SASEGT. CDR3 length equals 15 residues. CDR3 loop: CASSEQEGAILEQYF. In DNA, the CDR3 is TGTGCCAGCAGTGAACAGGAGGGGGCAATTCTCGAGCAGTACTTC.

The gene calls are TRBV29-1 and TRBJ2-2; a possible D gene is TRBD1 (6 bases). This CDR3 region has 15 residues. Trimming cost V 6 bases and J 0 bases, with 14 bases left between them. CDR1 is SQVTM, CDR2 ANQGSEA, per germline. The CDR3 loop is CSVPGQQSNTGELFF. The CDR3, as DNA: TGCAGCGTCCCCGGACAGCAATCGAACACCGGGGAGCTGTTTTTT.

The rearrangement uses TRBV27 and TRBJ2-7, with 8 bases matching TRBD1. The length of the CDR3 is 19 residues. Trimming took 4 bases from V and 2 from J; bases not matched to a gene: 19. Looked up from germline, CDR1 is MNHEY and CDR2 is SMNVEV (reference sequence). CDR3 sequence reads: CASSSLNPRRETGAYEQYF. The CDR3 nucleotides are TGTGCCAGCAGTTCCCTAAACCCGAGGCGTGAGACAGGGGCCTACGAGCAGTACTTC.

The chain carries TRBV19 and TRBJ2-7, with D perhaps TRBD2 (6 bases). The CDR3 has 15 amino acids. V lost 2 bases to trimming and J lost 3 bases, with 14 bases between them. CDR1 and CDR2 (germline): LNHDA, SQIVND (reference sequence). The chain's CDR3 is CASSISLASIYEQYF. Here the CDR3 DNA reads TGTGCCAGTAGTATAAGTCTAGCGTCGATCTACGAGCAGTACTTC. Combining the CDR3 with reference TRBV19 and TRBJ2-7 gives the whole variable domain DGGITQSPKYLFRKEGQNVTLSCEQNLNHDAMYWYRQDPGQGLRLIYYSQIVNDFQKGDIAEGYSVSREKKESFPLTVTSAQKNPTAFYLCASSISLASIYEQYFGPGTRLTVT.

CDR3 amino acids: CASSQLASGGGAYGYTF. The CDR3 DNA is TGCGCCAGCAGCCAACTTGCGTCGGGAGGGGGCGCTTATGGCTACACCTTC. The V call is TRBV4-1, the J call TRBJ1-2; 7 bases agree with TRBD1. The CDR3 totals 17 residues. V lost 2 bases, J lost 5 bases, and 14 bases stayed unmatched. Germline CDR1 is MGHRA and CDR2 is YSYEKL.

This chain connects TRBV4-1 to TRBJ2-1, with 12 bases lining up with TRBD2. After removal of 4 bases from V and 8 bases from J, the junction contained 6 bases not matched to a gene. The length of the CDR3 is 15 residues. Germline V lookup: CDR1 MGHRA, CDR2 YSYEKL. CDR3 sequence: CASSRLTSGGDEQFF. The CDR3 nucleotides read TGCGCCAGCAGCCGATTGACTAGCGGGGGCGATGAGCAGTTCTTC.

The chain joins TRBV6-5 to TRBJ1-4; 7 bases align to TRBD1. The germline CDR1 and CDR2 sequences are MNHEY and SVGAGI. The V gene end was trimmed by 7 bases and the J gene end by 8 bases; junction bases not matched to a gene: 13. This CDR3 has 15 amino acids. CDR3 DNA: TGTGCCAGCACCTACAGGGGAGATGGGTTGGAAAAACTGTTTTTT. Amino acids: CASTYRGDGLEKLFF.

The V and J genes are TRBV5-1 and TRBJ1-6, with D uncertain. This CDR3 is built from 15 residues. The V and J ends lost 3 bases and 4 bases respectively, with 11 bases between them. The germline V gene encodes CDR1 SGHRS and CDR2 YFSETQ. CDR3 DNA sequence: TGCGCCAGCAGCTACACAGACCCATATAATTCACCCCTCCACTTT. Translated: CASSYTDPYNSPLHF. The full variable domain, with the rest looked up from reference TRBV5-1 and TRBJ1-6, is KAGVTQTPRYLIKTRGQQVTLSCSPISGHRSVSWYQQTPGQGLQFLFEYFSETQRNKGNFPGRFSGRQFSNSRSEMNVSTLELGDSALYLCASSYTDPYNSPLHFGNGTRLTVT.

About this clone itself: The junction does not match germline at one end; this may be a read error. The V and J genes are TRBV14 and TRBJ1-2; the D is unclear. Germline CDR1 reads SGHDN; CDR2 reads FVKESK. The CDR3 is 12 amino acids. CDR3 protein: CASSQGLQPESF. CDR3 coding DNA: TGTGCCAGCAGCCAAGGGCTACAGCCAGAGAGCTTC.

The chain combines TRBV5-6 with TRBJ1-5; 7 positions agree with TRBD1. V lost 2 bases and J lost 3; bases outside the gene matches: 5. In germline, CDR1 is SGHDT, CDR2 YYEEEE. This CDR3 contains 15 residues. Here the CDR3 DNA reads TGTGCCAGCAGCTTAACAGGGGCCTACAATCAGCCCCAGCATTTT. This gives the protein CASSLTGAYNQPQHF.

V is TRBV7-6 and J is TRBJ2-1; D unresolved. The V gene lost 5 bases and the J gene lost 3 bases, with 14 bases spanning the gap. The CDR3 extends over 15 amino acids. Germline CDR1 is SGHVS and CDR2 is FNYEAQ. The DNA of the CDR3 is TGTGCCAGCAGCGACCCCCGGTCAGGCTACAATGAGCAGTTCTTC. Its translation is CASSDPRSGYNEQFF.

This chain connects TRBV11-2 to TRBJ2-7; TRBD1 is a possible D gene (5 bases). With 2 bases removed from V and 7 bases from J, the gap between germline ends came to 21 bases. The CDR3 consists of 16 residues. The V gene's germline CDR1 is SGHAT and CDR2 FQNNGV. This CDR3 reads CASSLNWGQFFREQYF. The DNA for the CDR3 is TGTGCCAGCAGCTTAAATTGGGGCCAGTTCTTTAGAGAGCAGTACTTC.